This TCR beta chain appears in the sequencing data of a study of spatial heterogeneity in lung cancer. In germline, CDR1 is SGHRS, CDR2 YFSETQ. Unmatched junction bases numbered 13, after V lost 4 bases and J lost 9 bases. The CDR3 runs 16 residues. This clonotype was detected only a few times. Sample time point: sample taken at primary tumor resection. Whole RNA obtained from tumor, nontumor lung or frozen PBMC underwent sequencing without sorting. Untreated early-stage non-small cell lung cancer patients, 72 in total, were the donors. Every cDNA TCR molecule received its own unique molecular identifier. Each CDR3 protein gets one entry after TCRdb re-called the 5' RACE reads with MiXCR. The sample has 50,000 to 55,000 distinct CDR3 sequences, less than 8.5% seen once.

This specimen was PBMCs, taken at surgery. This receptor was obtained from a female donor with early-stage non-small cell lung cancer. The V and J genes are TRBV5-1 and TRBJ1-3; 10 bases fit TRBD1. The CDR3 sequence: CASSPGTGVPGGTIYF. CDR3 bases: TGCGCCAGCAGCCCCGGGACAGGGGTCCCCGGGGGCACCATATATTTT.